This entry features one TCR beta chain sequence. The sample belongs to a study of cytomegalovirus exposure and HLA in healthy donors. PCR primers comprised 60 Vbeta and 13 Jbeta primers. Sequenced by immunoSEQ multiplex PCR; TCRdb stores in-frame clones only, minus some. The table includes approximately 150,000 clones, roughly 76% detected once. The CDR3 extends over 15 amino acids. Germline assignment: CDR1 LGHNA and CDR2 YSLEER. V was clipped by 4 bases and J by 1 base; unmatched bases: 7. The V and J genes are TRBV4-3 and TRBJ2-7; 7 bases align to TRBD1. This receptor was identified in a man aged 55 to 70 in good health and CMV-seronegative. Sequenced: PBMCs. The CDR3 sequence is CASSPGTVSSYEQYF. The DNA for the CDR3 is TGCGCCAGCAGCCCGGGGACAGTTTCTTCCTACGAGCAGTACTTC.